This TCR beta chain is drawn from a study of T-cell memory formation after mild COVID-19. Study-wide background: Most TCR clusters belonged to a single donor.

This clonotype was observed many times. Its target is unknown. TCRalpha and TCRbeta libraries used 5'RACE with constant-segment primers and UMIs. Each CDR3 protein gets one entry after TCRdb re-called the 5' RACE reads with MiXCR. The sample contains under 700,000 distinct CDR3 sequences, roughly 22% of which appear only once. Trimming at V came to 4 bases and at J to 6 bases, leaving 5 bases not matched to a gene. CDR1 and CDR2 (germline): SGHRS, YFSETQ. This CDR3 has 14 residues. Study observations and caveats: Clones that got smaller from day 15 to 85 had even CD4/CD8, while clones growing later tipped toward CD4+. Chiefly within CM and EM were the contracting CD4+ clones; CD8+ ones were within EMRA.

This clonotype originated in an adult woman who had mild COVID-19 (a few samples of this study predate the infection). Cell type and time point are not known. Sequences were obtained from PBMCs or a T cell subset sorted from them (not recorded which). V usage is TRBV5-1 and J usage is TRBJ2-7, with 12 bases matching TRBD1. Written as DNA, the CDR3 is TGCGCCAGCAGCCCGGGACAGGGGGCCATCGAGCAGTACTTC. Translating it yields CASSPGQGAIEQYF.